This TCR beta chain stems from a study of T cells in Graves' hyperthyroidism and ophthalmopathy. Findings of the study overall: Blood also held most thyroid clonotypes expanded beyond 0.001. Patients with ophthalmopathy were separated from those with stable hyperthyroidism by a 13 V-J model.

The table lists this clonotype with many counts. Its antigen remains unidentified. The CDR3 runs 16 residues. From germline, CDR1 is LGHDT and CDR2 YNNKEL (reference sequence). The germline V and J ends were trimmed by 4 bases and 3 bases, with 18 bases remaining between them. Hyperthyroidism, newly diagnosed and lasting under 2 months, affected patients aged 18 to 65. PBMCs stemmed from about 9.7 ml fresh peripheral blood. From RNA transcripts, TCR beta CDR3 regions were amplified. Using the HTBI primer set, a first-round RT-PCR was run on the TCR CDR3. Each CDR3 protein gets one entry after TCRdb re-called the multiplex PCR reads with MiXCR. This sample yields 600,000 to 850,000 distinct CDR3 sequences, of which over 15% are seen a single time; over 15% belongs to the top ten.

This rearrangement joins TRBV3-1 to TRBJ1-2, with D hard to call. What was sequenced was blood. The clonotype originates from a woman between 45 and 65 years old with Graves' hyperthyroidism that later progressed to Graves' ophthalmopathy. This CDR3 reads CASSPNTDVGYYGYTF. The CDR3 nucleotides are TGTGCCAGCAGCCCCAACACTGACGTCGGGTACTATGGCTACACCTTC.